This entry lists 14 T cell receptor beta chains sequenced from one sample in a study of cytomegalovirus exposure and HLA in healthy donors. With 60 Vbeta and 13 Jbeta primers, the PCR was carried out. Method: immunoSEQ multiplex PCR; TCRdb's copy keeps in-frame clones and lacks some. The top ten hold over 2% of the sample, which has 120,000 or so clones, around 85% seen once. What was sequenced was PBMCs. The receptors stem from a man aged 30 to 45 in good health and CMV-seronegative.

The V gene is TRBV12-5, the J gene TRBJ2-3; 9 bases line up with TRBD1. The CDR3 is 15 residues long. Germline loops: CDR1 LGHNT, CDR2 FRNRAP. V was clipped by 1 base and J by 3 bases; unmatched bases: 2. CDR3 in DNA: TGTGCTAGTGGTTTGGGGACAGGGGCTACAGATACGCAGTATTTT. Its protein is CASGLGTGATDTQYF. Drawing the rest from reference TRBV12-5 and TRBJ2-3, the complete variable domain is DARVTQTPRHKVTEMGQEVTMRCQPILGHNTVFWYRQTMMQGLELLAYFRNRAPLDDSGMPKDRFSAEMPDATLATLKIQPSEPRDSAVYFCASGLGTGATDTQYFGPGTRLTVL.

The sample holds one count of this clone. The chain has TRBV11-2 and TRBJ2-2; a weak D match, TRBD2 (5 bases). V lost 7 bases, J lost 1 base, and 19 bases lay in between. This CDR3 region has 17 residues. Germline V CDR1 and CDR2: SGHAT, FQNNGV. The CDR3 here is CASTEADQLWNTGELFF. The CDR3 region has the DNA TGTGCCAGCACCGAAGCGGACCAACTCTGGAACACCGGGGAGCTGTTTTTT.

A remark on this clone: No DNA is shown, since the ends of the CDR3 on it are uncertain; the CDR3 is the one TCRdb lists. The chain links TRBV7-5 to TRBJ1-2; the listed D gene, TRBD1, was not tested against the DNA. TRBV7-5 constitutes a pseudogene. The CDR3 is 21 amino acids in total, end residues counted. CDR3 sequence: CVRSFGPGAQGGSLTNYGYTF.

This clone was seen a few times. The CDR3 here is CASSSWDRVDSYEQYF. In DNA form, the CDR3 reads TGTGCCAGCAGTTCCTGGGACAGAGTAGACTCCTACGAGCAGTACTTC. This chain joins TRBV28 and TRBJ2-7; 7 bases map to TRBD1. CDR1 is MDHEN and CDR2 is SYDVKM in the germline V gene. This CDR3 region has 16 residues. V lost 4 bases and J lost 0; bases outside the gene matches: 9.

J is TRBJ2-5 and V is TRBV7-7; tentative D call: TRBD1 (5 bases). With the DNA end fitting TRBJ2-7 better, the J assignment may be wrong. Germline CDR1 reads SSHAT; CDR2 reads FNYEAQ (reference sequence). This CDR3 comprises 14 residues. The CDR3 DNA sequence: TGTGCCAGCAGCTTAGCGGATAGGGGTTACGAGCAGTACTTC. Its protein product is CASSLADRGYEQYF.

The J gene is TRBJ1-2, the V gene TRBV5-1; the D gene is possibly TRBD1 (5 bases). The CDR3 sequence is 14 residues long. V was trimmed by 4 bases and J by 4 bases, leaving 14 bases between them. Germline V gene lookup returns CDR1 SGHRS and CDR2 YFSETQ. The CDR3 reads CASSMDTSGYGYTF. The DNA for the CDR3 is TGCGCCAGCAGCATGGACACCTCTGGCTATGGCTACACCTTC.

V usage is TRBV28 and J usage is TRBJ2-1; TRBD2 matches at 8 bases. The trim removed 6 bases at V and 9 bases at J, leaving 13 bases unmatched. The CDR3 extends over 15 amino acids. Germline assignment: CDR1 MDHEN and CDR2 SYDVKM. The CDR3 protein is CASSRPRGGFGEQFF. The CDR3 DNA reads TGTGCCAGCAGCAGGCCCCGGGGGGGCTTCGGTGAGCAGTTCTTC.

The chain uses TRBV7-8 and TRBJ1-5; maybe TRBD1 (5 bases). The CDR3 totals 17 residues. V lost 4 bases to trimming and J lost 0 bases, with 16 bases between them. CDR1 is SGHVS and CDR2 is FQNEAQ in the germline V gene. The CDR3 DNA sequence: TGTGCCAGCAGCTCATCCCATGGGGGGAATAGCAATCAGCCCCAGCATTTT. Translating gives CASSSSHGGNSNQPQHF.

The rearrangement links TRBV6-6 to TRBJ2-5; 9 bases are shared with TRBD1. Germline loops: CDR1 MNHNY, CDR2 SVGAGI (reference sequence). The CDR3 spans 15 residues. V lost 6 bases to trimming and J lost 4 bases; unmatched junction nucleotides: 9. The chain's CDR3 is CASSKTGTGPETQYF. The CDR3 DNA reads TGTGCCAGCAGCAAAACCGGGACAGGGCCAGAGACCCAGTACTTC.

Here the CDR3 DNA reads TGTGCCAGCAGCTTATCGGCTGGGACAGGGAATAACTATGGCTACACCTTC. Amino acids: CASSLSAGTGNNYGYTF. The chain joins TRBV7-8 to TRBJ1-2, with 9 bases identical to TRBD1. V was clipped by 2 bases and J by 1 base; unmatched bases: 8. Germline V gene sequence: CDR1 SGHVS, CDR2 FQNEAQ. This CDR3 has 17 amino acids.

The sample holds a few counts of this clone. V usage is TRBV6-6 and J usage is TRBJ2-3; 10 positions agree with TRBD2. The CDR3 runs 14 residues. Germline CDR1 MNHNY, CDR2 SVGAGI (reference sequence). Trimming removed 2 bases from V and 4 bases from J; junction bases left unmatched: 0. Here the CDR3 reads CASSYGTSADTQYF. CDR3 in DNA: TGTGCCAGCAGTTACGGGACTAGCGCAGATACGCAGTATTTT.

The chain has TRBV28 and TRBJ2-3; D is possibly TRBD1 (6 bases). Germline-derived CDR1 and CDR2 are MDHEN and SYDVKM. This CDR3 comprises 14 residues. The germline V and J ends were trimmed by 2 bases and 5 bases, with 11 bases remaining between them. The CDR3 DNA follows: TGTGCCAGCAGTTTAAGGCAGGGGATAGATACGCAGTATTTT. It encodes CASSLRQGIDTQYF.

The rearrangement links TRBV23-1 to TRBJ2-7; 7 bases are shared with TRBD1. TRBV23-1 carries the ORF label, with uncertain function. V gave up 5 bases and J gave up 3 bases; unmatched junction bases: 7. The CDR3 totals 14 residues. The DNA for the CDR3 is TGCGCCAGCAGTTCCCGGGACAGAAGCTACGAGCAGTACTTC. It translates to CASSSRDRSYEQYF.

The rearrangement links TRBV9 to TRBJ2-1; the match to TRBD2 covers 9 bases. J lost 9 bases, V lost 0 bases, and 13 bases had no gene match. This CDR3 contains 17 residues. Germline V gives CDR1 SGDLS, CDR2 YYNGEE. Here the CDR3 DNA reads TGTGCCAGCAGCGTAGCGGCGGGCGGGGGGGCCTTGGGTGAGCAGTTCTTC. It specifies CASSVAAGGGALGEQFF.